This is a list of T cell receptor beta chains from one sample in a study of cytotoxic CD8 clonotypes in ibrutinib-treated CLL. The data were produced by immunoSEQ multiplex PCR, yet TCRdb's version contains in-frame clones alone and is incomplete. The sample has approximately 150,000 clones, roughly 88% seen once; the top ten hold approximately 3%. This sample comprised PBMCs, obtained at disease progression, from a patient treated with ibrutinib. Receptor source: a human donor with chronic lymphocytic leukemia. Each CDR3 is given with its conserved first and last residue. A D gene is named only where the DNA matches it firmly. Size is stated for part of the rows, as once, few or many counts, or as a class when the clone is expanded.

CDR3aa: CASSLKIQGRTEAFF
CDR3nt: TGCGCCAGCAGCTTAAAAATACAGGGACGGACTGAAGCTTTCTTT
d_gene: NA
abundance: few
v_gene: TRBV5-1
j_gene: TRBJ1-1

CDR3aa: CAWSWGGYGYTF
CDR3nt: TGTGCCTGGAGCTGGGGCGGCTATGGCTACACCTTC
d_gene: NA
abundance: NA
v_gene: TRBV30
j_gene: TRBJ1-2

CDR3aa: CASSLLQGQSSGYTF
CDR3nt: TGCGCCAGCAGCTTGTTACAAGGACAAAGCAGTGGCTACACCTTC
d_gene: NA
abundance: NA
v_gene: TRBV5-1
j_gene: TRBJ1-2

CDR3aa: CASSPPNRSGNTIYF
CDR3nt: TGTGCCAGCTCACCACCCAACCGATCTGGAAACACCATATATTTT
d_gene: NA
abundance: NA
v_gene: TRBV18
j_gene: TRBJ1-3

CDR3aa: CASGLGAANTEAFF
CDR3nt: TGTGCTAGTGGACTAGGGGCCGCGAACACTGAAGCTTTCTTT
d_gene: NA
abundance: few
v_gene: TRBV12-5
j_gene: TRBJ1-1

CDR3aa: CASSPSSGSYEQYF
CDR3nt: TGTGCCAGTAGTCCCTCTAGCGGGAGTTACGAGCAGTACTTC
d_gene: TRBD2
abundance: NA
v_gene: TRBV19
j_gene: TRBJ2-7

CDR3aa: CASSFPGNYEQYF
CDR3nt: TGTGCCAGCAGCTTTCCAGGGAACTACGAGCAGTACTTC
d_gene: NA
abundance: once
v_gene: TRBV5-6
j_gene: TRBJ2-7

CDR3aa: CASSPAGTNEKLFF
CDR3nt: TGTGCCAGCTCACCAGCGGGGACTAATGAAAAACTGTTTTTT
d_gene: NA
abundance: NA
v_gene: TRBV18
j_gene: TRBJ1-4

CDR3aa: CASSLRDSQNTEAFF
CDR3nt: TGTGCCAGCAGCCTCCGGGACAGCCAGAACACTGAAGCTTTCTTT
d_gene: TRBD1
abundance: NA
v_gene: TRBV7-6
j_gene: TRBJ1-1

CDR3aa: CASIKRGYNEQFF
CDR3nt: TGTGCCAGCATTAAGCGGGGCTACAATGAGCAGTTCTTC
d_gene: TRBD2
abundance: NA
v_gene: TRBV11-3
j_gene: TRBJ2-1

CDR3aa: CASSLASGSETQYF
CDR3nt: TGTGCCAGCAGCTTAGCATCTGGGTCGGAGACCCAGTACTTC
d_gene: NA
abundance: NA
v_gene: TRBV7-2
j_gene: TRBJ2-5

CDR3aa: CASSTVAGAAETQYF
CDR3nt: TGTGCCAGTAGTACCGTAGCGGGAGCGGCAGAGACCCAGTACTTC
d_gene: TRBD2
abundance: NA
v_gene: TRBV19
j_gene: TRBJ2-5

CDR3aa: CACKWRAGNTIYF
CDR3nt: TGTGCCTGCAAGTGGAGAGCTGGAAACACCATATATTTT
d_gene: NA
abundance: few
v_gene: TRBV30
j_gene: TRBJ1-3

CDR3aa: CASSFIAGVETQYF
CDR3nt: TGTGCCAGTAGTTTTATAGCGGGAGTGGAGACCCAGTACTTC
d_gene: TRBD2
abundance: NA
v_gene: TRBV19
j_gene: TRBJ2-5

CDR3aa: CASSLVGMGTQYF
CDR3nt: TGTGCCAGCAGCTTGGTAGGGATGGGGACCCAGTACTTC
d_gene: NA
abundance: NA
v_gene: TRBV7-9
j_gene: TRBJ2-5

CDR3aa: CASSRQSTGQTIQYF
CDR3nt: TGTGCCAGCAGTAGACAGAGCACTGGCCAGACCATTCAGTACTTC
d_gene: NA
abundance: NA
v_gene: TRBV6-6
j_gene: TRBJ2-4

CDR3aa: CASIEGNEQYF
CDR3nt: TGTGCCAGCATCGAGGGTAACGAGCAGTACTTC
d_gene: NA
abundance: NA
v_gene: TRBV6-5
j_gene: TRBJ2-7

CDR3aa: CASSLGQNQPQHF
CDR3nt: TGTGCCAGCAGCCTGGGACAGAATCAGCCCCAGCATTTT
d_gene: TRBD1
abundance: NA
v_gene: TRBV6-5
j_gene: TRBJ1-5

CDR3aa: CASSQVGRGKPGGGELFF
CDR3nt: TGTGCCAGCAGCCAAGTGGGCAGGGGCAAACCTGGTGGCGGGGAGCTGTTTTTT
d_gene: NA
abundance: NA
v_gene: TRBV14
j_gene: TRBJ2-2

CDR3aa: CATSRDRGSGNTIYF
CDR3nt: TGTGCCACCAGCAGAGATCGGGGAAGTGGAAACACCATATATTTT
d_gene: NA
abundance: NA
v_gene: TRBV15
j_gene: TRBJ1-3

CDR3aa: CARTSGINEQFF
CDR3nt: TGTGCCAGAACTAGCGGGATTAATGAGCAGTTCTTC
d_gene: TRBD2
abundance: few
v_gene: TRBV2
j_gene: TRBJ2-1

CDR3aa: CASTSEATGGYGYTF
CDR3nt: TGTGCCAGCACTTCCGAAGCGACAGGGGGCTATGGCTACACCTTC
d_gene: TRBD1
abundance: NA
v_gene: TRBV6-4
j_gene: TRBJ1-2

CDR3aa: CASSYVASGDNEQFF
CDR3nt: TGTGCCAGCAGTTACGTGGCTAGCGGGGACAATGAGCAGTTCTTC
d_gene: TRBD2
abundance: NA
v_gene: TRBV6-6
j_gene: TRBJ2-1

CDR3aa: CASRLTSGTYEQYF
CDR3nt: TGTGCCAGCAGGTTGACTAGCGGTACCTACGAGCAGTACTTC
d_gene: TRBD2
abundance: NA
v_gene: TRBV28
j_gene: TRBJ2-7

CDR3aa: CASSLALADTDTQYF
CDR3nt: TGTGCCAGCAGCTTAGCGTTGGCAGACACAGATACGCAGTATTTT
d_gene: NA
abundance: NA
v_gene: TRBV7-9
j_gene: TRBJ2-3

CDR3aa: CASRDRQFRAPGETEAFF
CDR3nt: TGTGCCAGCAGGGATCGACAATTCCGGGCCCCTGGGGAAACTGAAGCTTTCTTT
d_gene: NA
abundance: NA
v_gene: TRBV2
j_gene: TRBJ1-1

CDR3aa: CASSLFDYPNTGELFF
CDR3nt: TGTGCCAGCAGCTTATTCGACTACCCGAACACCGGGGAGCTGTTTTTT
d_gene: NA
abundance: NA
v_gene: TRBV7-3
j_gene: TRBJ2-2

CDR3aa: CASSQGDRDRGLNGYTF
CDR3nt: TGTGCCAGCAGCCAAGGGGACCGGGACAGGGGGCTGAATGGCTACACCTTC
d_gene: TRBD1
abundance: NA
v_gene: TRBV4-2
j_gene: TRBJ1-2

CDR3aa: CASSLARSYEQYF
CDR3nt: TGTGCCAGCAGCTTAGCCAGAAGCTACGAGCAGTACTTC
d_gene: NA
abundance: NA
v_gene: TRBV7-9
j_gene: TRBJ2-7

CDR3aa: CASSPRQVSTDTQYF
CDR3nt: TGTGCCAGCAGCCCTAGACAGGTCAGCACAGATACGCAGTATTTT
d_gene: NA
abundance: NA
v_gene: TRBV7-9
j_gene: TRBJ2-3

CDR3aa: CASSEDRETYGYTF
CDR3nt: TGTGCCAGCAGTGAAGATAGGGAAACCTATGGCTACACCTTC
d_gene: NA
abundance: many
v_gene: TRBV2
j_gene: TRBJ1-2

CDR3aa: CASSLTGTEESYEQYF
CDR3nt: TGTGCCAGCAGTTTAACAGGCACAGAGGAGTCCTACGAGCAGTACTTC
d_gene: NA
abundance: NA
v_gene: TRBV27
j_gene: TRBJ2-7

CDR3aa: CASSLATGGSGNTIYF
CDR3nt: TGCGCCAGCAGCTTGGCCACAGGTGGCTCTGGAAACACCATATATTTT
d_gene: NA
abundance: NA
v_gene: TRBV5-1
j_gene: TRBJ1-3

CDR3aa: CATSRVDRGRNYGYTF
CDR3nt: TGTGCCACCAGCAGAGTGGACAGGGGTAGGAACTATGGCTACACCTTC
d_gene: TRBD1
abundance: NA
v_gene: TRBV15
j_gene: TRBJ1-2

CDR3aa: CARRPSYEQYF
CDR3nt: TGTGCCAGACGACCTTCCTACGAGCAGTACTTC
d_gene: NA
abundance: NA
v_gene: TRBV19
j_gene: TRBJ2-7

CDR3aa: CASSYSGGRTEAFF
CDR3nt: TGTGCCAGCAGTTACTCAGGGGGCCGCACTGAAGCTTTCTTT
d_gene: TRBD1
abundance: NA
v_gene: TRBV6-5
j_gene: TRBJ1-1

CDR3aa: CASSQDPSGSTDTQYF
CDR3nt: TGCGCCAGCAGCCAAGATCCTAGCGGGAGCACAGATACGCAGTATTTT
d_gene: TRBD2
abundance: NA
v_gene: TRBV4-3
j_gene: TRBJ2-3

CDR3aa: CASSITDTQYF
CDR3nt: TGCGCCAGCAGCATCACAGATACGCAGTATTTT
d_gene: NA
abundance: NA
v_gene: TRBV5-1
j_gene: TRBJ2-3

CDR3aa: CASSLDSYTEAFF
CDR3nt: TGTGCCAGCAGCTTGGACAGCTACACTGAAGCTTTCTTT
d_gene: NA
abundance: NA
v_gene: TRBV7-9
j_gene: TRBJ1-1

CDR3aa: CASSNLSGDSGNTIYF
CDR3nt: TGTGCCAGCAGCAACCTATCAGGGGACTCTGGAAACACCATATATTTT
d_gene: NA
abundance: NA
v_gene: TRBV28
j_gene: TRBJ1-3

CDR3aa: CASSLESQANYGYTF
CDR3nt: TGTGCCAGCAGCTTGGAATCCCAAGCTAACTATGGCTACACCTTC
d_gene: NA
abundance: NA
v_gene: TRBV5-6
j_gene: TRBJ1-2

CDR3aa: CASSQVRDRASGANVLTF
CDR3nt: TGCGCCAGCAGCCAAGTCCGGGACAGAGCGTCTGGGGCCAACGTCCTGACTTTC
d_gene: TRBD1
abundance: NA
v_gene: TRBV4-3
j_gene: TRBJ2-6

CDR3aa: CASSPRRDSTTNEKLFF
CDR3nt: TGTGCCAGCTCACCTCGGAGGGACAGCACAACTAATGAAAAACTGTTTTTT
d_gene: TRBD1
abundance: NA
v_gene: TRBV18
j_gene: TRBJ1-4

CDR3aa: CASSLLLAGEIRWFF
CDR3nt: TGTGCCAGCAGCTTGTTACTAGCGGGAGAAATAAGATGGTTCTTC
d_gene: TRBD2
abundance: NA
v_gene: TRBV5-6
j_gene: TRBJ2-1

CDR3aa: CASSLSGRGTNNEQFF
CDR3nt: TGTGCCAGCAGCTTAAGCGGGAGGGGAACTAACAATGAGCAGTTCTTC
d_gene: TRBD2
abundance: NA
v_gene: TRBV28
j_gene: TRBJ2-1

CDR3aa: CASSDPPLSNEQFF
CDR3nt: TGTGCCAGCAGTGACCCCCCTTTGTCGAATGAGCAGTTCTTC
d_gene: NA
abundance: NA
v_gene: TRBV2
j_gene: TRBJ2-1